The 8 T cell receptor beta chains presented below share a single source sample, sequenced in a study of blood T cell repertoires in COVID-19. Using immunoSEQ multiplex PCR, the repertoire was profiled, and TCRdb retains in-frame clones only, with some absent. Here the sample spans roughly 670,000 clones, 90% being singletons. Sequencing input: peripheral blood. Receptors originate from a woman younger than 35 with acute or convalescent COVID-19.

The chain carries TRBV12-3 or TRBV12-4 and TRBJ2-5, with D perhaps matching TRBD2 (5 bases). The CDR3 runs 13 residues. V lost 6 bases and J lost 3, with 11 bases in between. The CDR3 DNA reads TGTGCCAGCAGCCCTCCCGGGGAAGAGACCCAGTACTTC. The encoded protein is CASSPPGEETQYF.

This clone has just one count. V and J are TRBV18 and TRBJ2-7; 7 nucleotides match TRBD1. The germline V gene has CDR1 KGHSH and CDR2 LQKENI. With 5 bases clipped from V and 2 bases from J, the junction kept 3 bases outside the gene matches. The CDR3 is made up of 13 amino acids. CDR3 bases: TGTGCCAGCTCAGACGGGACAGCCTACGAGCAGTACTTC. This codes for CASSDGTAYEQYF. The full variable domain, its missing parts supplied by reference TRBV18 and TRBJ2-7, is NAGVMQNPRHLVRRRGQEARLRCSPMKGHSHVYWYRQLPEEGLKFMVYLQKENIIDESGMPKERFSAEFPKEGPSILRIQQVVRGDSAAYFCASSDGTAYEQYFGPGTRLTVT.

For the CDR3, the DNA is TGTGCCAGCAGCGAGGGGACAGCCTTAGAAGGCTACACCTTC. This gives the protein CASSEGTALEGYTF. The rearrangement uses TRBV28 and TRBJ1-2, with 7 bases matching TRBD1. Unmatched junction bases numbered 12, after V lost 6 bases and J lost 8 bases. Germline V gene data show CDR1 as MDHEN and CDR2 as SYDVKM. The CDR3 is 14 residues long.

The chain links TRBV25-1 to TRBJ1-5; no reliable D call. The CDR3 is 14 amino acids. Germline V CDR1 and CDR2: MGHDK, SYGVNS. V dropped 3 bases and J dropped 0 bases, with 6 bases sitting between them. Here the CDR3 DNA reads TGTGCCAGCAGTGAGCAGTATAGCAATCAGCCCCAGCATTTT. As protein: CASSEQYSNQPQHF. The whole variable domain, filled in from reference TRBV25-1 and TRBJ1-5, reads EADIYQTPRYLVIGTGKKITLECSQTMGHDKMYWYQQDPGMELHLIHYSYGVNSTEKGDLSSESTVSRIRTEHFPLTLESARPSHTSQYLCASSEQYSNQPQHFGDGTRLSIL.

V is TRBV2 and J is TRBJ2-7; D remains ambiguous. V was trimmed by 6 bases and J by 0 bases, leaving 9 bases between them. Germline CDR1 is SNHLY and CDR2 is FYNNEI. There are 13 residues in the CDR3. For the CDR3, the DNA is TGTGCCAGCAGCGGGTATAGCTCCTACGAGCAGTACTTC. Translating it yields CASSGYSSYEQYF.

The chain couples TRBV5-1 to TRBJ2-5; a weak D match, TRBD2 (5 bases). The V end was cut by 4 bases, the J end by 5 bases, with 15 bases between. The germline gives CDR1 SGHRS, CDR2 YFSETQ. This CDR3 comprises 14 residues. The CDR3 here is CASSADSSGETQYF. The CDR3 nucleotides read TGCGCCAGCAGCGCGGACTCCTCGGGGGAGACCCAGTACTTC.

The chain is built from TRBV29-1 and TRBJ2-1, with TRBD2 matching 11 bases. The CDR3 loop spans 16 amino acids. Germline CDR1 and CDR2: SQVTM and ANQGSEA. Trimming took 1 base from V and 9 from J; bases not matched to a gene: 11. CDR3 region: CSVEGSVAGGSGEQFF. CDR3 in DNA: TGCAGCGTTGAAGGATCGGTAGCGGGGGGGAGTGGTGAGCAGTTCTTC.

The chain combines TRBV7-9 with TRBJ2-3, with D possibly TRBD2 on 5 matching bases. The CDR3 is 14 residues long. V was clipped by 6 bases and J by 6 bases, with 16 bases between them. Looked up from germline, CDR1 is SEHNR and CDR2 is FQNEAQ (reference sequence). CDR3 in DNA: TGTGCCAGCAGGTCTAGAGGGCGCGAGGATACGCAGTATTTT. Protein product: CASRSRGREDTQYF.